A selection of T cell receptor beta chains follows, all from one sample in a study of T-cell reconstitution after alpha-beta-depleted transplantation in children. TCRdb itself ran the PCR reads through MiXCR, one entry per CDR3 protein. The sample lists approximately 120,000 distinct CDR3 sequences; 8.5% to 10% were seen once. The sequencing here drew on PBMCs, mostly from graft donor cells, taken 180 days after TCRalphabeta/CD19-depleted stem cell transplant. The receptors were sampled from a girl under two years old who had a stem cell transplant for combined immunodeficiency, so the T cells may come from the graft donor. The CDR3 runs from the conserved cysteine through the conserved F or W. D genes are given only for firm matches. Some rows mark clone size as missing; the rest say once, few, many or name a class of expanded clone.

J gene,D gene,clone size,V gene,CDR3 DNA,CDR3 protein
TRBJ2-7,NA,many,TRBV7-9,TGTGCCAGCAGCTTTAAGGGCTACGAGCAGTACTTC,CASSFKGYEQYF
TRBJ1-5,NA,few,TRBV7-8,TGTGCCAGCAGCCGCCTGGGAGGGGCGCGAGTTCAGCCCCAGCATTTT,CASSRLGGARVQPQHF
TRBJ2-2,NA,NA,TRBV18,TGTGCCAGCTCACCTCGCAGGGACACCGGGGAGCTGTTTTTT,CASSPRRDTGELFF
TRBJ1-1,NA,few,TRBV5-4,TGTGCCAGCAGCTTACAGGGAGTAGCTTTCTTT,CASSLQGVAFF
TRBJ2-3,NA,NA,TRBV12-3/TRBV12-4,TGTGCCAGCAGTCCGGGGGTAGTAGGTACGCAGTATTTT,CASSPGVVGTQYF
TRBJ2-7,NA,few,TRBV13,TGTGCCAGCAGCTTACTTGAATTTCACTCCTACGAGCAGTACTTC,CASSLLEFHSYEQYF
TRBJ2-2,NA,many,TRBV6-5,TGTGCCAGCAGTTACCAGGGACCGAACACCGGGGAGCTGTTTTTT,CASSYQGPNTGELFF
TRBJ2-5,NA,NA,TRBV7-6,TGTGCCAGCAGCCCGGACTTTTCCTTGGGGCAAGAGACCCAGTACTTC,CASSPDFSLGQETQYF
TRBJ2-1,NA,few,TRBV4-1,TGCGCCAGCAGCCAAGAGCGGACGGGAGCGTACAATGAGCAGTTCTTC,CASSQERTGAYNEQFF
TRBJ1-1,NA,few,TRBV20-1,TGCAGTGCTAGACCTCTTTGGAACAGGGACACTGAAGCTTTCTTT,CSARPLWNRDTEAFF
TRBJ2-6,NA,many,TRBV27,TGTGCCAGCACCCCCCTGGGAAGGGGTGGCGTCCTGACTTTC,CASTPLGRGGVLTF
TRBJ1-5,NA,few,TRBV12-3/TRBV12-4,TGTGCCAGCAGTGTACAGGGAATAAATCAGCCCCAGCATTTT,CASSVQGINQPQHF
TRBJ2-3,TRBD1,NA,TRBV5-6,TGTGCCAGCAGCTTGGACGGACAGGGAATTTCAGATACGCAGTATTTT,CASSLDGQGISDTQYF
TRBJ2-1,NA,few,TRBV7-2,TGTGCCAGCAGCATCACAGGAGTTCTCTCCTACAATGAGCAGTTCTTC,CASSITGVLSYNEQFF
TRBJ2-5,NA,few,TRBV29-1,TGCAGCGCGTCCAATGGTCAACAAGAGACCCAGTACTTC,CSASNGQQETQYF
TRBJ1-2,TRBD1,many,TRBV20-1,TGCAGTGCTAGAGGGCAGGGGGATGGCTACACCTTC,CSARGQGDGYTF
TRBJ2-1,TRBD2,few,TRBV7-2,TGTGCCAGCAGTTACACCCCGGGACTAGCTGTCTACAATGAGCAGTTCTTC,CASSYTPGLAVYNEQFF
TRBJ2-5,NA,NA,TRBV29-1,TGCAGCGTTGAATATTTAGAGACCCAGTACTTC,CSVEYLETQYF
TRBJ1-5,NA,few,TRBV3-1,TGTGCCAGCAGCCAAAATTTGGGGGCAAGTCAGCCCCAGCATTTT,CASSQNLGASQPQHF
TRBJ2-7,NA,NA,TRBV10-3,TGTGCCATCAGTGAGTCGTCGGGCGGGCCCACCTACGAGCAGTACTTC,CAISESSGGPTYEQYF
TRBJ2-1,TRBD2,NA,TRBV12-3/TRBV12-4,TGTGCCAGCAGTTTCTTCGGGACTAGCGGGACGTACAATGAGCAGTTCTTC,CASSFFGTSGTYNEQFF
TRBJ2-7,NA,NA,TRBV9,TGTGCCAGCAGCGTAGAGGGAGATGGAGTCGAGCAGTACTTC,CASSVEGDGVEQYF
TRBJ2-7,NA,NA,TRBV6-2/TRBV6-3,TGTGCCAGCAGTAGAACCCAATCCGTCGAGCAGTACTTC,CASSRTQSVEQYF
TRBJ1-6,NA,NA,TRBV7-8,TGTGCCAGCAGCTTGGGGGGGAATTCACCCCTCCACTTT,CASSLGGNSPLHF
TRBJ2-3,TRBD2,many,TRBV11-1,TGTGCCAGCAGCACCGAGCGGGGGCCGGGATCGGATACGCAGTATTTT,CASSTERGPGSDTQYF
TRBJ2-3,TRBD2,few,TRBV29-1,TGCAGCGTTGAGGGGCTAGCGGGAGTCCCCCGGCGTACAGATACGCATTATTTT,CSVEGLAGVPRRTDTHYF
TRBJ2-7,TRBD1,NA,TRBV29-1,TGCAGCGTTGAAGGGGGACAGTACGAGCAGTACTTC,CSVEGGQYEQYF
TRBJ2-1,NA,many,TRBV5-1,TGCGCCAGCAGCTTGGAGCGAAACAATGAGCAGTTCTTC,CASSLERNNEQFF
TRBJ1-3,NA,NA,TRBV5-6,TGTGCCAGCAGCTTGCGGGCAGGGTCTGGAAACACCATATATTTT,CASSLRAGSGNTIYF
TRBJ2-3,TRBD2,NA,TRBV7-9,TGTGCCAGCAGCTTAGGTGCGGGAGGGACCACAGATACGCAGTATTTT,CASSLGAGGTTDTQYF
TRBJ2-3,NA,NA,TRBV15,TGTGCCACCAGCAGAGACCAATCAACAGATACGCAGTATTTT,CATSRDQSTDTQYF
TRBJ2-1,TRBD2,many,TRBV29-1,TGCAGCGTGGAAACCGGGACTAGCGCTTACAATGAGCAGTTCTTC,CSVETGTSAYNEQFF
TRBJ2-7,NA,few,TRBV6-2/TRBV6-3,TGTGCCAGCAGACAGGGCTTCGAGCAGTACTTC,CASRQGFEQYF
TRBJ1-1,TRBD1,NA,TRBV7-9,TGTGCCAGCAGCTTAACAGGGGATGAGGCTTTCTTT,CASSLTGDEAFF
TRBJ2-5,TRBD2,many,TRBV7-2,TGTGCCAGCAGCTTTACTAGCGTAAAACTCCAAGAGACCCAGTACTTC,CASSFTSVKLQETQYF
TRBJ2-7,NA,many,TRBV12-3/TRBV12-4,TGTGCCAGCAGTTTAGCGCAGGGGGGCTACGAGCAGTACTTC,CASSLAQGGYEQYF
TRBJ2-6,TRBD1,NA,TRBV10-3,TGTGCCATCACACCGGGACAGGGGGCTTCTGGGGCCAACGTCCTGACTTTC,CAITPGQGASGANVLTF
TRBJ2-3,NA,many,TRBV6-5,TGTGCCAGCAGACAACGGATGGTTTCAGATACGCAGTATTTT,CASRQRMVSDTQYF
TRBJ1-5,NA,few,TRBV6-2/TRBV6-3,TGTGCCAGTAGGGGAACCTATAGCAATCAGCCCCAGCATTTT,CASRGTYSNQPQHF
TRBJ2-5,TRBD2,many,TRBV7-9,TGTGCCAGCAGCGCTAGCGGGAAAGAGACCCAGTACTTC,CASSASGKETQYF
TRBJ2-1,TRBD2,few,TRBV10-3,TGTGCCATCAGTGGCGGGGGGCCTAACAATGAGCAGTTCTTC,CAISGGGPNNEQFF
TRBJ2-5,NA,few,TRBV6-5,TGTGCCAGCAGTTACTGGGGTGACGGGAGAACAGAGACCCAGTACTTC,CASSYWGDGRTETQYF
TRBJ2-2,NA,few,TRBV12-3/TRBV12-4,TGTGCCAGCAAGGGGGAGGGCGCCGGGGAGCTGTTTTTT,CASKGEGAGELFF
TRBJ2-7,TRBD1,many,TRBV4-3,TGCGCCAGCAGCCCCGCCCACACAGGGGCCTACGAGCAGTACTTC,CASSPAHTGAYEQYF
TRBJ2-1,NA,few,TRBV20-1,TGCAGTGCTCTCAGACTCCTCTCCTACAATGAGCAGTTCTTC,CSALRLLSYNEQFF
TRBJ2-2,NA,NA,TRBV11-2,TGTGCCAGCGGGTGGGCACACGGGGGGGAGCTGTTTTTT,CASGWAHGGELFF
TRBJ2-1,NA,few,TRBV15,TGTGCCACCAGCAGCGAACTAGTCCGCCTGAATGAGCAGTTCTTC,CATSSELVRLNEQFF
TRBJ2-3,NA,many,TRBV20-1,TGCAGTGCTAAGCTCCAGAGCACAGATACGCAGTATTTT,CSAKLQSTDTQYF
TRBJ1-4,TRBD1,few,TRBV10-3,TGTGCCATCAGTTCCCACAGGGGTTGGGAAAAACTGTTTTTT,CAISSHRGWEKLFF
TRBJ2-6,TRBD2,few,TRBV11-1,TGTGCCAGCAGCCCCCGACTAGCGGGGGCGTTCTCTGGGGCCAACGTCCTGACTTTC,CASSPRLAGAFSGANVLTF
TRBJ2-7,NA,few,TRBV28,TGTGCCAGCAGTCACAGGATTCGCTCCTACGAGCAGTACTTC,CASSHRIRSYEQYF
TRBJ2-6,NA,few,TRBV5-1,TGCGCCAGCCGCTCAGGCATTTCGGTCAACGTCCTGACTTTC,CASRSGISVNVLTF
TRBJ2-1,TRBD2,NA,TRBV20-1,TGCAGTGCTAGTAAAGGACTAGCGGACAATGAGCAGTTCTTC,CSASKGLADNEQFF
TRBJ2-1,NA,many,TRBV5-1,TGCGCCAGCAGCTTGATAGCGCCAAACAATGAGCAGTTCTTC,CASSLIAPNNEQFF